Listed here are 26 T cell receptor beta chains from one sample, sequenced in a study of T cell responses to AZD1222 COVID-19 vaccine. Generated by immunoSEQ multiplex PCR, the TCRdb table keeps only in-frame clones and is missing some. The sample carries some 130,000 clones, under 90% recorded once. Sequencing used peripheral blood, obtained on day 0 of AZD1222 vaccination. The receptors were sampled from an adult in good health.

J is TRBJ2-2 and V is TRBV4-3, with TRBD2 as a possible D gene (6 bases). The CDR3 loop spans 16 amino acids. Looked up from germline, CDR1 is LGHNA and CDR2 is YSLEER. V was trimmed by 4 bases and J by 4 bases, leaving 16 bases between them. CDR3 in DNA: TGCGCCAGCAGCCTCCGGGCAAGGAGGGGCACCGGGGAGCTGTTTTTT. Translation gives CASSLRARRGTGELFF.

CDR3 protein: CASSPHWDRDSNQPQHF. The CDR3 bases are TGTGCCAGCAGCCCGCATTGGGACAGGGATAGCAATCAGCCCCAGCATTTT. The chain uses TRBV5-5 and TRBJ1-5; the match to TRBD1 covers 9 bases. This CDR3 has 17 amino acids. Losses at the gene ends were 4 bases for V and 0 bases for J; bases not matched to a gene: 8. The germline gives CDR1 SGHKS, CDR2 YYEKEE (reference sequence). Together with reference TRBV5-5 and TRBJ1-5, the CDR3 gives the full variable domain: DAGVTQSPTHLIKTRGQQVTLRCSPISGHKSVSWYQQVLGQGPQFIFQYYEKEERGRGNFPDRFSARQFPNYSSELNVNALLLGDSALYLCASSPHWDRDSNQPQHFGDGTRLSIL.

CDR3 sequence reads: CASSNRDSLYEQYF. CDR3 DNA sequence: TGTGCCAGCAGTAACCGGGACTCCCTCTACGAGCAGTACTTC. The chain joins TRBV6-5 to TRBJ2-7; tentative D call: TRBD2 (6 bases). V was cut by 5 bases and J by 3 bases, with 14 bases left in between. In germline, CDR1 is MNHEY, CDR2 SVGAGI. The length of the CDR3 is 14 residues.

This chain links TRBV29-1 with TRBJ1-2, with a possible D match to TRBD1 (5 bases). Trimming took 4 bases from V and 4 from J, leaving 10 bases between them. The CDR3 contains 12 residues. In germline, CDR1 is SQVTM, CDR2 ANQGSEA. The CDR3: CSVVPGTYGYTF. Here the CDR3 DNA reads TGCAGCGTTGTCCCGGGGACCTATGGCTACACCTTC.

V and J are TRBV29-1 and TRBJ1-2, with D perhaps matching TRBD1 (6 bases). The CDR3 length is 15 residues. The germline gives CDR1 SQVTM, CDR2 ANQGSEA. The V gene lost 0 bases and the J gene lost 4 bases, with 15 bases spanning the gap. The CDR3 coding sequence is TGCAGCGTTGAAGACTGGGACACTGGGGGCTATGGCTACACCTTC. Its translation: CSVEDWDTGGYGYTF. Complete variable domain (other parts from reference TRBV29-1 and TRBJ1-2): SAVISQKPSRDICQRGTSLTIQCQVDSQVTMMFWYRQQPGQSLTLIATANQGSEATYESGFVIDKFPISRPNLTFSTLTVSNMSPEDSSIYLCSVEDWDTGGYGYTFGSGTRLTVV.

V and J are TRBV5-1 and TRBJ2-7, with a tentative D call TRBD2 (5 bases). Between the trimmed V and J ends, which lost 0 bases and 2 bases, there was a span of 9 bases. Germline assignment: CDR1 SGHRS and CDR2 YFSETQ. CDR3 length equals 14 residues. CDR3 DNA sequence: TGCGCCAGCAGCTTGGTAGCGAACACCTACGAGCAGTACTTC. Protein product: CASSLVANTYEQYF.

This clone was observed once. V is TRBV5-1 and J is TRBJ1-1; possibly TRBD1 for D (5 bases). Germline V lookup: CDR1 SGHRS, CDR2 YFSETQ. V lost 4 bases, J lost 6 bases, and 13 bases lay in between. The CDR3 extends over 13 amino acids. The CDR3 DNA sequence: TGCGCCAGCAGCCTCACAGGAGCGGCTGAAGCTTTCTTT. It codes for CASSLTGAAEAFF.

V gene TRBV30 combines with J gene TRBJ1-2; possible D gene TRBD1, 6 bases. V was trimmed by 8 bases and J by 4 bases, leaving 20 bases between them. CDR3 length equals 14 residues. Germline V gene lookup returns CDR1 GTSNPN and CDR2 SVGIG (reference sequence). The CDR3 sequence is CARSTGGESYGYTF. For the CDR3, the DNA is TGTGCCCGCTCTACGGGGGGCGAAAGCTATGGCTACACCTTC. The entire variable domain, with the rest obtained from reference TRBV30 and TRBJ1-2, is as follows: SQTIHQWPATLVQPVGSPLSLECTVEGTSNPNLYWYRQAAGRGLQLLFYSVGIGQISSEVPQNLSASRPQDRQFILSSKKLLLSDSGFYLCARSTGGESYGYTFGSGTRLTVV.

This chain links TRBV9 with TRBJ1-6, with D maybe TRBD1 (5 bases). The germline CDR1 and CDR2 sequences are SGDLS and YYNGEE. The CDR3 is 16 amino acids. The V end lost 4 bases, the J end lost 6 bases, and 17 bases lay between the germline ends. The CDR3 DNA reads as TGTGCCAGCAGCTTAAACCCAGGGCAGGGTAATTCACCCCTCCACTTT. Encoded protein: CASSLNPGQGNSPLHF. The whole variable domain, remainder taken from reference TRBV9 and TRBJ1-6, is DSGVTQTPKHLITATGQRVTLRCSPRSGDLSVYWYQQSLDQGLQFLIQYYNGEERAKGNILERFSAQQFPDLHSELNLSSLELGDSALYFCASSLNPGQGNSPLHFGNGTRLTVT.

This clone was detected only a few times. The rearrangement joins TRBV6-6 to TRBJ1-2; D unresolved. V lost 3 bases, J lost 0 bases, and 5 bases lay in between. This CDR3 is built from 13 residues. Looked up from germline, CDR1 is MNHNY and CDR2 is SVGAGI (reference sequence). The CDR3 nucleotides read TGTGCCAGCAGTTATACGACTAACTATGGCTACACCTTC. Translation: CASSYTTNYGYTF.

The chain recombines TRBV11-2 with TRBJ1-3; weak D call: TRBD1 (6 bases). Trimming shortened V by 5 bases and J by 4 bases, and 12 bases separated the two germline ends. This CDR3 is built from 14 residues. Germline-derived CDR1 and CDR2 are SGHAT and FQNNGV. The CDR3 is CASSNGGSGNTIYF. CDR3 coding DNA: TGTGCCAGCAGCAATGGGGGCTCGGGAAACACCATATATTTT.

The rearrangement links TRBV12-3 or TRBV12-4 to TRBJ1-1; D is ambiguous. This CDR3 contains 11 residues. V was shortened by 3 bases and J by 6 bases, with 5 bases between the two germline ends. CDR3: CASSLLAEAFF. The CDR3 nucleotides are TGTGCCAGCAGTTTGTTGGCTGAAGCTTTCTTT.

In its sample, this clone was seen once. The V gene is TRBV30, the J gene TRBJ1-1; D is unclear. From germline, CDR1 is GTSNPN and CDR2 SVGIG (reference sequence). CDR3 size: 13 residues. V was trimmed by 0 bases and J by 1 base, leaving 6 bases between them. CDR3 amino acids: CAWSVLGNTEAFF. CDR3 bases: TGTGCCTGGAGTGTACTGGGGAACACTGAAGCTTTCTTT.

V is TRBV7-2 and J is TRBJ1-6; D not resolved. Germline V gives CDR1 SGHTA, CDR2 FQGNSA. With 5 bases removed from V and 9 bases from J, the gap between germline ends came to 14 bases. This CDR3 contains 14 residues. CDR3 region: CASSQSGAASPLHF. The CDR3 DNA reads TGTGCCAGCAGCCAAAGCGGAGCGGCTTCACCCCTCCACTTT. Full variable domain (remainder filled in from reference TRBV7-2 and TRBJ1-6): GAGVSQSPSNKVTEKGKDVELRCDPISGHTALYWYRQSLGQGLEFLIYFQGNSAPDKSGLPSDRFSAERTGGSVSTLTIQRTQQEDSAVYLCASSQSGAASPLHFGNGTRLTVT.

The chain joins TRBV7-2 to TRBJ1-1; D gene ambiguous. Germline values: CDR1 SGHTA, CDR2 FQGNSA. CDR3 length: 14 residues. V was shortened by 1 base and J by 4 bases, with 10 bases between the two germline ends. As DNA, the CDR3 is TGTGCCAGCAGCTTAGGCCCAGTGGGCACTGAAGCTTTCTTT. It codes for CASSLGPVGTEAFF. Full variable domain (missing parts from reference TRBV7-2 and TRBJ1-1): GAGVSQSPSNKVTEKGKDVELRCDPISGHTALYWYRQSLGQGLEFLIYFQGNSAPDKSGLPSDRFSAERTGGSVSTLTIQRTQQEDSAVYLCASSLGPVGTEAFFGQGTRLTVV.

The CDR3 region has the DNA TGCGCCAGCAGCTACGGGACTCACGAGCAGTACTTC. Residues: CASSYGTHEQYF. The chain joins TRBV5-1 to TRBJ2-7; weak D call: TRBD2 (6 bases). V was pared by 3 bases and J by 5 bases, with 9 bases between. There are 12 residues in the CDR3. Germline V gives CDR1 SGHRS, CDR2 YFSETQ.

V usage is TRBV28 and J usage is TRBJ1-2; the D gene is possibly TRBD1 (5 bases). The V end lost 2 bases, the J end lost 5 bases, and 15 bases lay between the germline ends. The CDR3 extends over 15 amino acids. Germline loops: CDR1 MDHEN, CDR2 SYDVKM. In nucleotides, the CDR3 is TGTGCCAGCAGTTTAACTCCGGGGCTGTTATATGGCTACACCTTC. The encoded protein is CASSLTPGLLYGYTF.

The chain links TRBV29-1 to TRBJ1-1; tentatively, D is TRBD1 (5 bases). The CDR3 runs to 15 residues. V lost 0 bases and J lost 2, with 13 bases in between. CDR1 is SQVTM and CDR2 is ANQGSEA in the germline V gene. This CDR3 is CSVEDLQGANTEAFF. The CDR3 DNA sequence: TGCAGCGTTGAAGATCTTCAGGGAGCCAACACTGAAGCTTTCTTT.

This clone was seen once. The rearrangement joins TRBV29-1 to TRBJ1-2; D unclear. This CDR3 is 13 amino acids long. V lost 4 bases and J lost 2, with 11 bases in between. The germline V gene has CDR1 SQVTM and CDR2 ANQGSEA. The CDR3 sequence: CSVVGLGNYGYTF. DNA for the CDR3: TGCAGCGTTGTAGGGTTGGGGAACTATGGCTACACCTTC.

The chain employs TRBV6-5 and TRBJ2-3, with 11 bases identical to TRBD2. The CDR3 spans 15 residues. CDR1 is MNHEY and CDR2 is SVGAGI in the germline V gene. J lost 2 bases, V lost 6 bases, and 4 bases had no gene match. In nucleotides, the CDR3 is TGTGCCAGCAGAAGACTAGCGGGATCCACAGATACGCAGTATTTT. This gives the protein CASRRLAGSTDTQYF.

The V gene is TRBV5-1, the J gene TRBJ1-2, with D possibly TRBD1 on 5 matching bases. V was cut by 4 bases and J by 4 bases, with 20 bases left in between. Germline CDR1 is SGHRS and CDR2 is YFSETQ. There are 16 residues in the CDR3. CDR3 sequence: CASSKGTELLGYGYTF. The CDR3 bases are TGCGCCAGCAGCAAAGGGACGGAACTCCTGGGCTATGGCTACACCTTC.

The CDR3, as DNA: TGTGCCAGTAGCCACGACCCCAGACTAGCGGGGGAACAGACCCAGTACTTC. It codes for CASSHDPRLAGEQTQYF. V is TRBV19 and J is TRBJ2-5; TRBD2 matches at 12 bases. V was clipped by 6 bases and J by 6 bases; unmatched bases: 14. CDR1 and CDR2 (germline): LNHDA, SQIVND (reference sequence). This CDR3 region has 17 residues.

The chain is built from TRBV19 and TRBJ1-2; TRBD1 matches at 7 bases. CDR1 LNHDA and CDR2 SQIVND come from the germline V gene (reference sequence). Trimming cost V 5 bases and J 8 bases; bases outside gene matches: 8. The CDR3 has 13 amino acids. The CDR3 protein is CASSVDRVGGYTF. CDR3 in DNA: TGTGCCAGTAGTGTCGACAGGGTAGGAGGCTACACCTTC.

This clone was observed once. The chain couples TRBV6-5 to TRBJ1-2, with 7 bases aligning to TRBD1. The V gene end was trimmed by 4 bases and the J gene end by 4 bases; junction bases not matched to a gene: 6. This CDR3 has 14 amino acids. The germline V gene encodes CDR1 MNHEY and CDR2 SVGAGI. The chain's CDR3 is CASSSGTAFYGYTF. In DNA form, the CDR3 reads TGTGCCAGCAGTTCCGGGACAGCCTTCTATGGCTACACCTTC.

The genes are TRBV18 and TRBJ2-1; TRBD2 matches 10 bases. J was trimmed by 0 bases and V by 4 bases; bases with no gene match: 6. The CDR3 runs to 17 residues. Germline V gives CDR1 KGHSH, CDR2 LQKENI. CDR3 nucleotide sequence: TGTGCCAGCTCACTATCTGTAGCGGGGGGCTCCTACAATGAGCAGTTCTTC. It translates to CASSLSVAGGSYNEQFF.

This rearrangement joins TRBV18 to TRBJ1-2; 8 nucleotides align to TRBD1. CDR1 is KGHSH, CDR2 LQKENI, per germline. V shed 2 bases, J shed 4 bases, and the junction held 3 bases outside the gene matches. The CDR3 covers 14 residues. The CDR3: CASSPSGQAYGYTF. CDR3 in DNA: TGTGCCAGCTCACCATCGGGACAGGCCTATGGCTACACCTTC.